This T cell receptor (beta chain) was captured in a study of blood T cells in healthy people across ages. Findings and limits, study-wide: The study found TCR beta diversity correlated strongly with naive T cell percentage.

Combining a sample-barcoded 5' primer with a J-beta primer mix, a second PCR ran for roughly 7 to 12 cycles. TCRdb itself ran the 5' RACE reads through MiXCR, one entry per CDR3 protein. Among over a million distinct CDR3 sequences listed, approximately 25% were seen once. About this clonotype itself: Its target is unknown.

These data also featured in a second study, about T cells of mothers and their children.

The TCR was taken from a girl aged 2 to 9 in good health. Sequences were obtained from blood.

CDR3 sequence: CASSQGGPDGQYF. DNA for the CDR3: TGCGCCAGCAGCCAAGGAGGGCCCGACGGGCAGTACTTC. The chain has TRBV4-1 and TRBJ2-5, with a possible D match to TRBD2 (5 bases). Looked up from germline, CDR1 is MGHRA and CDR2 is YSYEKL. CDR3 length: 13 amino acids. The germline V and J ends were trimmed by 1 base and 11 bases, with 14 bases remaining between them.